One sample yielded the 26 T cell receptor beta chains listed below, sequenced in a study of beta chain features in type 1 diabetes. Expressed TCRB transcripts were sequenced because the entire RNA isolate underwent reverse transcription. The table came from immunoSEQ multiplex PCR; TCRdb's copy has only in-frame clones and leaves some out. The table shows 350,000 or so clones, with less than 20% occurring only once. The sequenced material came from naive CD4+ T cells from blood. Receptors were obtained from a woman between 18 and 29 years old in good health.

This clone was observed a single time. This rearrangement joins TRBV18 to TRBJ2-6; D perhaps matches TRBD2 (6 bases). V lost 2 bases, J lost 0 bases, and 17 bases lay in between. This CDR3 is 19 amino acids long. Germline loops: CDR1 KGHSH, CDR2 LQKENI. This CDR3 reads CASSPRRVGQFSGANVLTF. In DNA, the CDR3 is TGTGCCAGCTCACCAAGGAGGGTCGGCCAATTCTCTGGGGCCAACGTCCTGACTTTC.

This clone was counted a few times. The chain combines TRBV7-9 with TRBJ2-2, with TRBD1 identical over 9 bases. Trimming at V came to 4 bases and at J to 1 base, leaving 1 base not matched to a gene. The germline V gene encodes CDR1 SEHNR and CDR2 FQNEAQ (reference sequence). This CDR3 has 15 residues. In nucleotides, the CDR3 is TGTGCCAGCAGCTCGGGACAGGGGAACACCGGGGAGCTGTTTTTT. Amino acids: CASSSGQGNTGELFF.

This sequence joins TRBV19 and TRBJ2-2, with a possible D match to TRBD1 (5 bases). The CDR3 is made up of 16 amino acids. Trimming stripped 6 bases from V and 0 bases from J, with 14 bases between. Germline CDR1 reads LNHDA; CDR2 reads SQIVND (reference sequence). CDR3 residues: CASRPHRSPNTGELFF. The CDR3 DNA reads as TGTGCCAGTAGACCTCACAGGTCACCGAACACCGGGGAGCTGTTTTTT.

This sequence joins TRBV7-9 and TRBJ2-1; D unclear. The CDR3 contains 13 residues. V lost 2 bases and J lost 5, with 7 bases in between. Germline V gives CDR1 SEHNR, CDR2 FQNEAQ (reference sequence). DNA for the CDR3: TGTGCCAGCAGCTTAATTCGGGACAATGAGCAGTTCTTC. Translating gives CASSLIRDNEQFF.

This clone was detected only a few times. V gene TRBV4-2 combines with J gene TRBJ1-1, with TRBD1 as a possible D gene (5 bases). The germline V and J ends were trimmed by 4 bases and 1 base, with 13 bases remaining between them. CDR3 length equals 15 residues. Germline CDR1 LGHNA, CDR2 YNFKEQ. The CDR3 region is CASSRETDRNTEAFF. The CDR3 DNA follows: TGTGCCAGCAGCCGAGAGACAGACCGGAACACTGAAGCTTTCTTT.

The rearrangement joins TRBV23-1 to TRBJ2-3, with 7 nucleotides matching TRBD1. TRBV23-1 carries the ORF label, with uncertain function. V lost 2 bases to trimming and J lost 2 bases; unmatched junction nucleotides: 7. CDR3 length: 16 amino acids. As DNA, the CDR3 is TGCGCCAGCAGTCAAAAGGGGGACAGAGACACAGATACGCAGTATTTT. Amino acid sequence: CASSQKGDRDTDTQYF.

V is TRBV5-1 and J is TRBJ2-4; a weak D match, TRBD2 (5 bases). Germline V CDR1 and CDR2: SGHRS, YFSETQ. This CDR3 is built from 14 residues. Trimming pared 0 bases from V and 8 bases from J, leaving 12 bases between. The CDR3 loop is CASSLERYGDIQYF. In nucleotides, the CDR3 is TGCGCCAGCAGCTTGGAACGCTACGGGGACATTCAGTACTTC.

The chain recombines TRBV6-5 with TRBJ2-2, with a possible D match to TRBD2 (6 bases). The CDR3 covers 15 residues. Germline V gene sequence: CDR1 MNHEY, CDR2 SVGAGI. Trimming shortened V by 5 bases and J by 0 bases, and 10 bases separated the two germline ends. Here the CDR3 DNA reads TGTGCCAGCAGTCCCGGGACTGCGAACACCGGGGAGCTGTTTTTT. It codes for CASSPGTANTGELFF.

The chain is built from TRBV30 and TRBJ2-2, with 13 bases identical to TRBD2. Trimming removed 6 bases from V and 7 bases from J; junction bases left unmatched: 8. This CDR3 has 15 residues. Germline V gene data show CDR1 as GTSNPN and CDR2 as SVGIG (reference sequence). CDR3 bases: TGTGCCTGTACTAGCGGGGGGGCCGAGGGCGGGGAGCTGTTTTTT. Amino acids: CACTSGGAEGGELFF.

The chain has TRBV7-8 and TRBJ2-2, with 8 bases matching TRBD2. The CDR3 runs 15 residues. V was pared by 5 bases and J by 2 bases, with 4 bases of the junction left unmatched. Germline assignment: CDR1 SGHVS and CDR2 FQNEAQ. This CDR3 is CASSRAGVNTGELFF. The CDR3, as DNA: TGTGCCAGCAGCCGAGCGGGAGTTAACACCGGGGAGCTGTTTTTT.

The chain joins TRBV5-4 to TRBJ2-5; 10 bases line up with TRBD2. Per germline, CDR1 SGHNT and CDR2 YYREEE (reference sequence). V trimming: 3 bases; J trimming: 4 bases; junction bases outside the gene matches: 3. The CDR3 is 14 residues long. As DNA, the CDR3 is TGTGCCAGCAGCTCGAGACTAGCGGGAGAGACCCAGTACTTC. Protein sequence: CASSSRLAGETQYF.

This clone has only a few counts. J is TRBJ2-2 and V is TRBV9; the match to TRBD1 covers 8 bases. CDR3 size: 17 residues. V lost 0 bases and J lost 2; bases outside the gene matches: 6. In germline, CDR1 is SGDLS, CDR2 YYNGEE. The CDR3 nucleotides read TGTGCCAGCAGCGTAGAAACGGGACAGGTTAACACCGGGGAGCTGTTTTTT. It specifies CASSVETGQVNTGELFF.

The chain joins TRBV13 to TRBJ2-5; D possibly corresponds to TRBD2 (5 bases). The CDR3 sequence is 15 residues long. Germline-derived CDR1 and CDR2 are PRHDT and FYEKMQ (reference sequence). Trimming removed 1 base at V and 6 bases at J, with 15 bases between. Here the CDR3 reads CASSLAGGPKKTQYF. CDR3 sequence (DNA): TGTGCCAGCAGCTTAGCAGGCGGGCCGAAGAAGACCCAGTACTTC.

This clone was seen more than once but under ten times. The J gene is TRBJ1-1, the V gene TRBV18, with D perhaps matching TRBD1 (5 bases). The V and J ends lost 2 bases and 2 bases respectively, with 18 bases between them. This CDR3 region has 17 residues. Germline V lookup: CDR1 KGHSH, CDR2 LQKENI. In nucleotides, the CDR3 is TGTGCCAGCTCACCAAACTCTCCTGACAGCCGCAACACTGAAGCTTTCTTT. It yields the protein CASSPNSPDSRNTEAFF. Complete variable domain (other parts from reference TRBV18 and TRBJ1-1): NAGVMQNPRHLVRRRGQEARLRCSPMKGHSHVYWYRQLPEEGLKFMVYLQKENIIDESGMPKERFSAEFPKEGPSILRIQQVVRGDSAAYFCASSPNSPDSRNTEAFFGQGTRLTVV.

V usage is TRBV30 and J usage is TRBJ1-5; no reliable D call. This CDR3 is 15 amino acids long. Trimming stripped 2 bases from V and 6 bases from J, with 17 bases between. In germline, CDR1 is GTSNPN, CDR2 SVGIG (reference sequence). CDR3 DNA sequence: TGTGCCTGGAGTTCCGAGAGGAGTTCGGGTCAGCCCCAGCATTTT. Translated, it gives CAWSSERSSGQPQHF.

V usage is TRBV6-6 and J usage is TRBJ2-5; 8 positions agree with TRBD2. CDR1 is MNHNY, CDR2 SVGAGI, per germline (reference sequence). Germline trimming cut 6 bases from V and 3 bases from J; bases unmatched to any gene: 6. The CDR3 consists of 14 residues. The CDR3 coding sequence is TGTGCCAGCAGCCGGACTAGCTGGAAAGAGACCCAGTACTTC. Translating gives CASSRTSWKETQYF.

The chain uses TRBV30 and TRBJ2-3; 15 positions match TRBD2. Germline loops: CDR1 GTSNPN, CDR2 SVGIG (reference sequence). V was pared by 7 bases and J by 0 bases, with 11 bases of the junction left unmatched. The CDR3 totals 18 residues. CDR3 loop: CASQLPGLAGGSTDTQYF. DNA for the CDR3: TGTGCCTCCCAACTACCCGGACTAGCGGGAGGGAGCACAGATACGCAGTATTTT.

The chain uses TRBV7-9 and TRBJ2-3; 9 bases map to TRBD1. V was clipped by 6 bases and J by 1 base; unmatched bases: 5. Germline assignment: CDR1 SEHNR and CDR2 FQNEAQ (reference sequence). This CDR3 has 15 amino acids. The CDR3 spells CASSRDRVRTDTQYF. Here the CDR3 DNA reads TGTGCCAGCAGTCGGGACAGGGTGCGCACAGATACGCAGTATTTT.

The chain couples TRBV11-3 to TRBJ1-2; D is undetermined. Germline CDR1 is SGHNT and CDR2 is YENEEA. The CDR3 contains 13 residues. Trimming shortened V by 0 bases and J by 2 bases, and 4 bases separated the two germline ends. CDR3 in amino acids: CASSLEQNYGYTF. The CDR3 coding sequence is TGTGCCAGCAGCTTAGAACAGAACTATGGCTACACCTTC.

The chain has TRBV5-1 and TRBJ2-1; 11 positions match TRBD2. Trimming removed 4 bases from V and 10 bases from J; junction bases left unmatched: 16. Germline assignment: CDR1 SGHRS and CDR2 YFSETQ. The CDR3 is 17 amino acids. CDR3 residues: CASSPQAGLAAPGEQFF. The CDR3, as DNA: TGCGCCAGCAGCCCGCAGGCGGGACTAGCGGCCCCAGGGGAGCAGTTCTTC.

This rearrangement joins TRBV15 to TRBJ1-1; TRBD1 agrees at 8 bases. The CDR3 length is 15 residues. With 0 bases clipped from V and 2 bases from J, the junction kept 2 bases outside the gene matches. Germline V CDR1 and CDR2: LNHNV, YYDKDF (reference sequence). The DNA for the CDR3 is TGTGCCACCAGCAGAGACAGGGGGCGTAACACTGAAGCTTTCTTT. Its protein product is CATSRDRGRNTEAFF.

The chain carries TRBV19 and TRBJ2-6; no definite D call. V dropped 5 bases and J dropped 6 bases, with 8 bases sitting between them. Germline V gene lookup returns CDR1 LNHDA and CDR2 SQIVND (reference sequence). The length of the CDR3 is 13 residues. CDR3 sequence (DNA): TGTGCCAGTAGTCTGGAGAAGGCCAACGTCCTGACTTTC. Encoded protein: CASSLEKANVLTF.

This rearrangement joins TRBV15 to TRBJ2-7; perhaps TRBD2 as D (6 bases). V lost 3 bases, J lost 3 bases, and 24 bases lay in between. Germline assignment: CDR1 LNHNV and CDR2 YYDKDF (reference sequence). The CDR3 has 18 residues. This chain's CDR3 is CATSRGRIAGTPDYEQYF. The DNA for the CDR3 is TGTGCCACCAGCAGGGGTAGGATTGCCGGGACTCCAGACTACGAGCAGTACTTC.

V gene TRBV4-1 combines with J gene TRBJ2-7, with 7 bases that match TRBD1. Germline V gene data show CDR1 as MGHRA and CDR2 as YSYEKL. V lost 2 bases, J lost 1 base, and 5 bases stayed unmatched. This CDR3 comprises 15 residues. The CDR3 DNA is TGCGCCAGCAGCCAACTACCGGGACAGTCCTACGAGCAGTACTTC. Translated, it gives CASSQLPGQSYEQYF.

CDR3 DNA sequence: TGTGCCATCAGTGGACTAGCGGGAGGGGACGAGCAGTACTTC. It is translated as CAISGLAGGDEQYF. The chain recombines TRBV10-3 with TRBJ2-7; 14 positions agree with TRBD2. The V and J ends lost 4 bases and 5 bases, in that order; junction bases with no gene match: 1. The CDR3 covers 14 residues. CDR1 is ENHRY, CDR2 SYGVKD, per germline.

This clone came up a few times. The CDR3 sequence: CSVLTGGPGNTIYF. CDR3 DNA: TGCAGCGTTCTGACAGGGGGCCCTGGAAACACCATATATTTT. The V and J genes are TRBV29-1 and TRBJ1-3; 10 nucleotides line up with TRBD1. V lost 5 bases and J lost 2; bases outside the gene matches: 3. The germline CDR1 and CDR2 sequences are SQVTM and ANQGSEA. The CDR3 consists of 14 residues.